Shown below are 17 T cell receptor beta chains from a single sample sequenced in a study of shared clonotypes between healthy human individuals. Measured with immunoSEQ multiplex PCR; TCRdb has only the in-frame clones, and not every one. This table has about 800,000 clones, 90% to 98% appearing once. As defined, naive CD8 cells were CD45RO-negative and positively selected for CCR7, with terminally differentiated effector memory CD45RA+ cells excluded. The sequenced sample consisted of naive CD8+ T cells sorted from blood. The receptors shown here come from a man aged 25-45 years in good health.

The chain links TRBV7-9 to TRBJ2-1, with TRBD2 matching 8 bases. Germline CDR1 and CDR2: SEHNR and FQNEAQ (reference sequence). CDR3 length: 13 residues. The ends lost 5 bases at V and 10 bases at J; junction bases unmatched: 7. CDR3 bases: TGTGCCAGCAGCCCCACCCAGCGGGAGGAGCAGTTCTTC. Its translation is CASSPTQREEQFF.

The chain has TRBV7-3 and TRBJ2-7; 8 nucleotides align to TRBD1. Germline trimming cut 10 bases from V and 4 bases from J; bases unmatched to any gene: 12. The germline V gene encodes CDR1 SGHTA and CDR2 FQGTGA. The CDR3 is made up of 14 amino acids. The CDR3 is CATLGQQGDYEQYF. CDR3 in DNA: TGTGCCACTCTGGGTCAACAGGGGGATTACGAGCAGTACTTC.

The chain recombines TRBV15 with TRBJ2-7; D is unclear. The CDR3 contains 14 residues. V was shortened by 0 bases and J by 4 bases, with 10 bases between the two germline ends. Looked up from germline, CDR1 is LNHNV and CDR2 is YYDKDF (reference sequence). CDR3 amino acids: CATSRDVGVYEQYF. In DNA, the CDR3 is TGTGCCACCAGCAGAGATGTTGGGGTATACGAGCAGTACTTC. Filled out from reference TRBV15 and TRBJ2-7, the complete variable domain reads DAMVIQNPRYQVTQFGKPVTLSCSQTLNHNVMYWYQQKSSQAPKLLFHYYDKDFNNEADTPDNFQSRRPNTSFCFLDIRSPGLGDTAMYLCATSRDVGVYEQYFGPGTRLTVT.

The chain recombines TRBV5-1 with TRBJ2-7; TRBD2 might be the D (6 bases). Germline V gene data show CDR1 as SGHRS and CDR2 as YFSETQ. CDR3 length: 16 residues. Trimming removed 4 bases from V and 3 bases from J, with 20 bases in between. The CDR3 is CASSQVLAGEGYEQYF. The CDR3 DNA sequence: TGCGCCAGCAGCCAAGTACTAGCTGGAGAGGGCTACGAGCAGTACTTC.

The chain employs TRBV11-2 and TRBJ2-3, with D perhaps assigned TRBD1 or TRBD2 (5 bases each). The CDR3 spans 15 residues. V lost 3 bases to trimming and J lost 3 bases, with 13 bases between them. Germline values: CDR1 SGHAT, CDR2 FQNNGV. The DNA of the CDR3 is TGTGCCAGCAGCTTGATGGTGGGGGTGACAGATACGCAGTATTTT. It codes for CASSLMVGVTDTQYF. Full variable domain (remainder filled in from reference TRBV11-2 and TRBJ2-3): EAGVAQSPRYKIIEKRQSVAFWCNPISGHATLYWYQQILGQGPKLLIQFQNNGVVDDSQLPKDRFSAERLKGVDSTLKIQPAKLEDSAVYLCASSLMVGVTDTQYFGPGTRLTVL.

The chain recombines TRBV19 with TRBJ2-7, with no clear D. Germline values: CDR1 LNHDA, CDR2 SQIVND (reference sequence). CDR3 length equals 15 residues. V dropped 4 bases and J dropped 0 bases, with 13 bases sitting between them. The CDR3 region is CASSTAQARSYEQYF. CDR3 coding DNA: TGTGCCAGTAGTACTGCCCAAGCCCGCTCCTACGAGCAGTACTTC.

The rearrangement links TRBV10-1 to TRBJ2-3; D is uncertain. CDR1 WNHNN and CDR2 SYGVQD come from the germline V gene (reference sequence). The CDR3 has 13 amino acids. Deletions cut 5 bases from V and 0 bases from J, with 6 bases between. CDR3 amino acids: CASSKASTDTQYF. In nucleotides, the CDR3 is TGCGCCAGCAGTAAGGCTAGCACAGATACGCAGTATTTT.

The chain carries TRBV7-9 and TRBJ1-4; 9 bases fit TRBD1. V was pared by 2 bases and J by 7 bases, with 5 bases of the junction left unmatched. CDR1 and CDR2 (germline): SEHNR, FQNEAQ (reference sequence). The CDR3 extends over 15 amino acids. The CDR3 loop is CASSLPQGAREKLFF. Written as DNA, the CDR3 is TGTGCCAGCAGCTTACCACAGGGGGCGCGTGAAAAACTGTTTTTT.

As regards this clone: One end of the junction varies from germline; a read error may be responsible. This sequence joins TRBV7-7 and TRBJ2-3; 9 bases match TRBD1. This CDR3 spans 15 amino acids. CDR1 and CDR2 from the germline V gene are SSHAT and FNYEAQ (reference sequence). The CDR3 DNA is TGTGCTAGCAGCTTAGGGACAGGGAGCACAGATACGCAGTATTTT. Its translation is CASSLGTGSTDTQYF.

The chain has TRBV14 and TRBJ2-2; a possible D gene is TRBD1 (5 bases). CDR1 is SGHDN and CDR2 is FVKESK in the germline V gene. Trimming shortened V by 5 bases and J by 1 base, and 11 bases separated the two germline ends. CDR3 length: 15 amino acids. DNA for the CDR3: TGTGCCAGCAGCTACCTGACAGAGAACACCGGGGAGCTGTTTTTT. The encoded protein is CASSYLTENTGELFF.

The chain couples TRBV28 to TRBJ1-5; no clear D gene. The CDR3 spans 15 residues. V was trimmed by 6 bases and J by 1 base, leaving 13 bases between them. Germline V gene sequence: CDR1 MDHEN, CDR2 SYDVKM. The CDR3 spells CASSPVGLSNQPQHF. CDR3 nucleotides: TGTGCCAGCAGCCCCGTAGGGTTGAGCAATCAGCCCCAGCATTTT.

The V gene is TRBV5-1, the J gene TRBJ1-1, with TRBD1 identical over 7 bases. This CDR3 comprises 15 residues. V lost 3 bases, J lost 2 bases, and 7 bases stayed unmatched. Germline V gene sequence: CDR1 SGHRS, CDR2 YFSETQ. The CDR3 DNA reads as TGCGCCAGCAGCTACCCTGACAGGGTTAACACTGAAGCTTTCTTT. It codes for CASSYPDRVNTEAFF.

The V call is TRBV2, the J call TRBJ2-5; tentatively, D is TRBD1 or TRBD2 (5 bases each). This CDR3 spans 14 amino acids. V was pared by 4 bases and J by 6 bases, with 15 bases between. Germline-derived CDR1 and CDR2 are SNHLY and FYNNEI. As DNA, the CDR3 is TGTGCCAGCAGTGGGGACCAATCCCTGAAGACCCAGTACTTC. This translates into CASSGDQSLKTQYF.

The chain recombines TRBV5-1 with TRBJ2-7; unclear D gene. The ends were cut back, 2 bases at V and 2 bases at J, with 8 bases in the middle. Germline CDR1 reads SGHRS; CDR2 reads YFSETQ. The CDR3 runs to 13 residues. CDR3 sequence reads: CASSFGSAYEQYF. CDR3 coding DNA: TGCGCCAGCAGCTTTGGCAGCGCCTACGAGCAGTACTTC. The full variable domain, completed using reference TRBV5-1 and TRBJ2-7, is KAGVTQTPRYLIKTRGQQVTLSCSPISGHRSVSWYQQTPGQGLQFLFEYFSETQRNKGNFPGRFSGRQFSNSRSEMNVSTLELGDSALYLCASSFGSAYEQYFGPGTRLTVT.

As for this clone: The sample has other DNA sequences that encode this CDR3 too. The chain joins TRBV28 to TRBJ2-7; D is uncertain. Germline-derived CDR1 and CDR2 are MDHEN and SYDVKM. This CDR3 comprises 12 residues. Trimming pared 8 bases from V and 1 base from J, leaving 9 bases between. The CDR3: CASSLGSYEQYF. The DNA for the CDR3 is TGTGCCAGCTCCCTTGGGTCCTACGAGCAGTACTTC.

The J gene is TRBJ2-7, the V gene TRBV7-9; 7 bases line up with TRBD2. Germline V gives CDR1 SEHNR, CDR2 FQNEAQ (reference sequence). The CDR3 is made up of 13 amino acids. V was pared by 5 bases and J by 2 bases, with 3 bases of the junction left unmatched. Here the CDR3 reads CASSVSGAYEQYF. CDR3 nucleotide sequence: TGTGCCAGCAGCGTCAGCGGGGCCTACGAGCAGTACTTC.

The chain recombines TRBV28 with TRBJ1-4; tentative D call: TRBD1 (5 bases). The CDR3 has 15 amino acids. V was clipped by 6 bases and J by 4 bases, with 15 bases between them. Germline CDR1 and CDR2: MDHEN and SYDVKM. Here the CDR3 DNA reads TGTGCCAGCAGACATCAGACAGCCGATAATGAAAAACTGTTTTTT. The encoded protein is CASRHQTADNEKLFF.